This TCR beta chain was sequenced for a study of blood T cell repertoires in COVID-19. Whole-study context: Acute and convalescent COVID-19 specimens originated in the United States, Italy and Spain.

CDR3 length: 15 amino acids. Germline-derived CDR1 and CDR2 are SGHRS and YFSETQ. V was pared by 3 bases and J by 4 bases, with 16 bases between. Per the authors' pipeline: Nucleated cell counts were estimated from reference gene primer amplification. This table comes from immunoSEQ multiplex PCR, and its TCRdb copy is limited to in-frame clones, with some not included. Clone size and V and J calls were adopted from that table, with D and trimming inferred from the DNA. The repertoire holds some 150,000 clones, with around four fifths as singletons. Sequences were obtained from peripheral blood. The receptor was isolated from a woman of 80 years or more with acute or convalescent COVID-19. The chain uses TRBV5-1 and TRBJ2-5, with a weak D call TRBD1 (6 bases). In DNA, the CDR3 is TGCGCCAGCAGCTCTGGCAGGGGAGATGGAGAGACCCAGTACTTC. Translated: CASSSGRGDGETQYF.